This TCR beta chain was documented in a study of blood T cell repertoires in COVID-19. This clone was recorded once. Sequencing used immunoSEQ multiplex PCR; TCRdb keeps in-frame clones, though not all of them. The sample holds just over 300,000 clones; 90% are singletons and the top ten take 3.5% to 4.5%. V was clipped by 1 base and J by 6 bases, with 7 bases between them. Looked up from germline, CDR1 is LGHDT and CDR2 is YNNKEL (reference sequence). This CDR3 has 13 amino acids. Sequenced input: PBMCs or T cells enriched from blood (not recorded which). V and J are TRBV3-1 (or the pseudogene TRBV3-2) and TRBJ2-1, with D possibly being TRBD2 (6 bases). This clonotype was sampled from a woman in her late teens or twenties with acute COVID-19. CDR3 amino acids: CASSQGRGNEQFF. The CDR3 DNA follows: TGTGCCAGCAGCCAAGGGAGGGGCAATGAGCAGTTCTTC.